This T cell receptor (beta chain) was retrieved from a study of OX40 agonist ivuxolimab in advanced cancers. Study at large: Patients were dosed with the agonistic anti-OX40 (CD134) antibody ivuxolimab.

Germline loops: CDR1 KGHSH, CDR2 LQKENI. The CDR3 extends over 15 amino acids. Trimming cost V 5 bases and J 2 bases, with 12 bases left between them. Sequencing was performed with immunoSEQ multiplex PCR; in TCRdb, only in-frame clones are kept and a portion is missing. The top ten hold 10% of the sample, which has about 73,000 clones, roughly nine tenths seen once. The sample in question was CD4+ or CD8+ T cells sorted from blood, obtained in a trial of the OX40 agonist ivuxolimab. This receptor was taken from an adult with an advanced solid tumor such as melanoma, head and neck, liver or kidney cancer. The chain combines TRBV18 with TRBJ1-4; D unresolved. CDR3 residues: CASSKTGGTNEKLFF. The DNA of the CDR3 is TGTGCCAGCTCAAAGACGGGAGGGACTAATGAAAAACTGTTTTTT.